Listed below are T cell receptor beta chains from one sample, sequenced in a study of spatial heterogeneity in lung cancer. TCRdb itself ran the 5' RACE reads through MiXCR, one entry per CDR3 protein. The sample lists over 40,000 distinct CDR3 sequences, about 11% occurring once. Sample: PBMCs, taken at follow-up. These receptor sequences come from a male donor with early-stage non-small cell lung cancer. Each CDR3 is given with its conserved first and last residue. The order of the fields is D gene, V gene, clone size, J gene, CDR3 DNA, CDR3 protein. D genes are given only for firm matches. Expanded clones get a size class; other rows say once, few or many, or leave the size out.

D: .; V: TRBV7-9; size: few; J: TRBJ2-3; DNA: TGTGCCAGCAGCTCTGGACGCACAGATACGCAGTATTTT; CDR3: CASSSGRTDTQYF
D: .; V: TRBV7-9; size: many; J: TRBJ2-5; DNA: TGTGCCAGCAGCCGGGAACAAAGGTCCCAAGAGACCCAGTACTTC; CDR3: CASSREQRSQETQYF
D: TRBD2; V: TRBV5-4; size: .; J: TRBJ2-4; DNA: TGTGCCAGCAGCTCGCCAAAACTAGCGGGGAAAAACATTCAGTACTTC; CDR3: CASSSPKLAGKNIQYF
D: TRBD1; V: TRBV13; size: .; J: TRBJ2-3; DNA: TGTGCCAGCAGCTTATCTGACAGGGGCACAGATACGCAGTATTTT; CDR3: CASSLSDRGTDTQYF
D: .; V: TRBV7-3; size: many; J: TRBJ1-6; DNA: TGTGCCAGCAGCTTCGGGACGGTCAATTCACCCCTCCACTTT; CDR3: CASSFGTVNSPLHF
D: .; V: TRBV6-5; size: few; J: TRBJ2-7; DNA: TGTGCCAGCAGTATTACCGACGGACCCTACGAGCAGTACTTC; CDR3: CASSITDGPYEQYF
D: .; V: TRBV9; size: .; J: TRBJ1-5; DNA: TGTGCCAGCAGCCAGGGATCCAGCCCCCAGCATTTT; CDR3: CASSQGSSPQHF
D: .; V: TRBV7-6; size: .; J: TRBJ2-2; DNA: TGTGCCAGCAGCCCCCCGAACGGGGAGCTGTTTTTT; CDR3: CASSPPNGELFF
D: TRBD2; V: TRBV12-3/TRBV12-4; size: many; J: TRBJ2-7; DNA: TGTGCCAGCAGTTTGCTAGCGGGAGGGAAAGGGATAGGGCAGTACTTC; CDR3: CASSLLAGGKGIGQYF
D: .; V: TRBV7-9; size: .; J: TRBJ1-4; DNA: TGTGCCAGCAGCTTAGGGGCGGAGGATGAAAAACTGTTTTTT; CDR3: CASSLGAEDEKLFF
D: .; V: TRBV10-3; size: many; J: TRBJ2-3; DNA: TGTGCCATCAGTGAAGGGGAAAGCCCAGATACGCAGTATTTT; CDR3: CAISEGESPDTQYF
D: TRBD2; V: TRBV10-3; size: .; J: TRBJ2-5; DNA: TGTGCCATCAGTGTACTAGCGGGAGGGCAAGAGACCCAGTACTTC; CDR3: CAISVLAGGQETQYF
D: TRBD2; V: TRBV5-1; size: many; J: TRBJ2-3; DNA: TGCGCCAGCAGCTTGGTGACTAGCGGGAGGATAGGTACGCAGTATTTT; CDR3: CASSLVTSGRIGTQYF
D: .; V: TRBV6-5; size: few; J: TRBJ2-1; DNA: TGTGCCAGCAGTAGCTCGGTTCGAAATTACAATGAGCAGTTCTTC; CDR3: CASSSSVRNYNEQFF
D: TRBD2; V: TRBV19; size: .; J: TRBJ2-7; DNA: TGTGCCAGTAGTCGGGGGGGGAGCTCCTACGAGCAGTACTTC; CDR3: CASSRGGSSYEQYF
D: TRBD1; V: TRBV18; size: .; J: TRBJ1-1; DNA: TGTGCCAGCTCACCAGATCGACAGGGAACGAACACTGAAGCTTTCTTT; CDR3: CASSPDRQGTNTEAFF
D: .; V: TRBV6-2/TRBV6-3; size: few; J: TRBJ1-4; DNA: TGTGCCAGCAGTTACTCGACGGTGGGCCTTAATGAAAAACTGTTTTTT; CDR3: CASSYSTVGLNEKLFF
D: .; V: TRBV18; size: .; J: TRBJ2-3; DNA: TGTGCCAGCTCACTGGGCGCCCTTATAGATACGCAGTATTTT; CDR3: CASSLGALIDTQYF
D: .; V: TRBV7-2; size: .; J: TRBJ1-1; DNA: TGTGCCAGCAGCCCTCGACAGACTGAAGCTTTCTTT; CDR3: CASSPRQTEAFF
D: .; V: TRBV18; size: many; J: TRBJ1-2; DNA: TGTGCCAGCTCCCCGCGCGGGGGGAACTATGGCTACACCTTC; CDR3: CASSPRGGNYGYTF
D: TRBD2; V: TRBV6-2/TRBV6-3; size: many; J: TRBJ2-4; DNA: TGTGCCAGCAGCCCCGGGACTAGCGTACGACTAGCCAAAAACATTCAGTACTTC; CDR3: CASSPGTSVRLAKNIQYF
D: TRBD2; V: TRBV5-1; size: many; J: TRBJ2-3; DNA: TGCGCCAGCAGCCCGGAAACTAGCGGGAGCGCAGATACGCAGTATTTT; CDR3: CASSPETSGSADTQYF
D: .; V: TRBV29-1; size: .; J: TRBJ1-2; DNA: TGCAGCGTTGAAGCGTTCGGGGGATACTATGGCTACACCTTC; CDR3: CSVEAFGGYYGYTF
D: TRBD2; V: TRBV20-1; size: many; J: TRBJ2-7; DNA: TGCAGTGCTAGTAGTCGGGCTAGCGGATCCTACGAGCAGTACTTC; CDR3: CSASSRASGSYEQYF
D: .; V: TRBV27; size: many; J: TRBJ2-7; DNA: TGTGCCAGCAGTGCGGGACTCCTCTACGAGCAGTACTTC; CDR3: CASSAGLLYEQYF
D: .; V: TRBV9; size: few; J: TRBJ2-3; DNA: TGTGCCAGCAGCGTAGTGGGGGCGCATGGAGATACGCAGTATTTT; CDR3: CASSVVGAHGDTQYF
D: .; V: TRBV7-9; size: many; J: TRBJ2-7; DNA: TGTGCCAGCAGCTTAACGGAAGTCGAGCAGTACTTC; CDR3: CASSLTEVEQYF
D: TRBD1; V: TRBV12-3/TRBV12-4; size: many; J: TRBJ1-1; DNA: TGTGCCAGCAGTTCAGGGGGGTGGACTGAAGCTTTCTTT; CDR3: CASSSGGWTEAFF
D: TRBD2; V: TRBV7-3; size: many; J: TRBJ2-2; DNA: TGTGCCAGCAGCGTATACGGGACTAGCGGAAGGAACACCGGGGAGCTGTTTTTT; CDR3: CASSVYGTSGRNTGELFF
D: .; V: TRBV5-1; size: many; J: TRBJ2-5; DNA: TGCGCCAGCAGCTTGGCGGCTCAAGAGACCCAGTACTTC; CDR3: CASSLAAQETQYF
D: TRBD1; V: TRBV12-3/TRBV12-4; size: few; J: TRBJ2-5; DNA: TGTGCCAGCAGCCGGACAGGGGTCCGGGAGACCCAGTACTTC; CDR3: CASSRTGVRETQYF
D: .; V: TRBV6-1; size: many; J: TRBJ2-3; DNA: TGTGCCAGCAGTGAAGACCAACGCGATACGCAGTATTTT; CDR3: CASSEDQRDTQYF
D: TRBD1; V: TRBV12-3/TRBV12-4; size: .; J: TRBJ1-1; DNA: TGTGCCAGCAGCCCACGCTACAGGGGGAACACTGAAGCTTTCTTT; CDR3: CASSPRYRGNTEAFF
D: .; V: TRBV7-3; size: few; J: TRBJ2-3; DNA: TGTGCCAGCAGCTTGTACGGTCCAGATACGCAGTATTTT; CDR3: CASSLYGPDTQYF
D: .; V: TRBV6-5; size: many; J: TRBJ2-7; DNA: TGTGCCAGCAGCCTCCGGGACCCGGTAGACGAGCAGTACTTC; CDR3: CASSLRDPVDEQYF
D: .; V: TRBV4-3; size: .; J: TRBJ2-7; DNA: TGCGCCAGCAGCCCCACAGGGTGCTTC; CDR3: CASSPTGCF
D: TRBD1; V: TRBV5-1; size: .; J: TRBJ2-7; DNA: TGCGCCAGCAGCCCTGACAGGGCCTACGAGCAGTACTTC; CDR3: CASSPDRAYEQYF
D: .; V: TRBV25-1; size: many; J: TRBJ1-1; DNA: TGTGCCAGCAGTCAAAGCGGAAGGGACACTGAAGCTTTCTTT; CDR3: CASSQSGRDTEAFF
D: .; V: TRBV27; size: many; J: TRBJ2-7; DNA: TGTGCCAGCGGGGGGCCCTACGAGCAGTACTTC; CDR3: CASGGPYEQYF
D: .; V: TRBV6-6; size: many; J: TRBJ2-7; DNA: TGTGCCAGCAGTAGACCTCCAACCCCCTACGAGCAGTACTTC; CDR3: CASSRPPTPYEQYF
D: TRBD1; V: TRBV10-3; size: many; J: TRBJ1-1; DNA: TGTGCCATCAGCTCCCGGGACAGGGTTATGAACACTGAAGCTTTCTTT; CDR3: CAISSRDRVMNTEAFF
D: .; V: TRBV24-1; size: many; J: TRBJ1-4; DNA: TGTGCCACAGGAACCGGGGGAAATGAAAAACTGTTTTTT; CDR3: CATGTGGNEKLFF
D: .; V: TRBV7-8; size: .; J: TRBJ1-2; DNA: TGTGCCAGCAGCCCGCAGGGCGGGTCCTATGGCTACACCTTC; CDR3: CASSPQGGSYGYTF
D: .; V: TRBV11-2; size: .; J: TRBJ1-2; DNA: TGTGCCAGCAGCTTAGGGGGCCCAGTCAACTATGGCTACACCTTC; CDR3: CASSLGGPVNYGYTF
D: .; V: TRBV20-1; size: many; J: TRBJ2-1; DNA: TGCAGTGCTAGAGATGTATCAGCAGGGGACAATGAGCAGTTCTTC; CDR3: CSARDVSAGDNEQFF
D: TRBD1; V: TRBV7-3; size: many; J: TRBJ1-1; DNA: TGTGCCAGCAGCTTATTAGGGGGCGCGGGCACTGAAGCTTTCTTT; CDR3: CASSLLGGAGTEAFF
D: TRBD1; V: TRBV5-1; size: many; J: TRBJ1-4; DNA: TGCGCCAGCAGACCGGACAGGGAGGGTGAAAAACTGTTTTTT; CDR3: CASRPDREGEKLFF
D: TRBD1; V: TRBV30; size: many; J: TRBJ1-3; DNA: TGTGCCTGGAGTACACGGACAGGGTGGTCCGGAAACACCATATATTTT; CDR3: CAWSTRTGWSGNTIYF
D: .; V: TRBV20-1; size: .; J: TRBJ2-5; DNA: TGCAGTGCTGTCCCTCAGGGTTCAGAGACCCAGTACTTC; CDR3: CSAVPQGSETQYF
D: .; V: TRBV12-3/TRBV12-4; size: many; J: TRBJ1-2; DNA: TGTGCCAGCAGCCTTGACAGGTCCGGCTACACCTTC; CDR3: CASSLDRSGYTF
D: .; V: TRBV9; size: few; J: TRBJ2-3; DNA: TGTGCCAGCAGCGTAGATCAGGATGGCACAGATACGCAGTATTTT; CDR3: CASSVDQDGTDTQYF